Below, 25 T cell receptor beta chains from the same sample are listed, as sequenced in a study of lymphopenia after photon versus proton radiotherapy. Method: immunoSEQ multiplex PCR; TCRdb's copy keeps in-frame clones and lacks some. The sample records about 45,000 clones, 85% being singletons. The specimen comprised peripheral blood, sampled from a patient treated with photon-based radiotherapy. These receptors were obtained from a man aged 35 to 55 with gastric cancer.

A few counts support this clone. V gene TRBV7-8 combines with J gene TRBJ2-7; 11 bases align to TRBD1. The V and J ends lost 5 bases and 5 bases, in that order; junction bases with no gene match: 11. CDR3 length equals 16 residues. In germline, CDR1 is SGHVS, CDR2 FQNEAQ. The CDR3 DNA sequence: TGTGCCAGCAGCGCTGGTTTAGGACAGGGGGCCGACGAGCAGTACTTC. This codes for CASSAGLGQGADEQYF. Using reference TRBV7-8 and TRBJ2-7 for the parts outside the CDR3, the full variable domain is GAGVSQSPRYKVAKRGQDVALRCDPISGHVSLFWYQQALGQGPEFLTYFQNEAQLDKSGLPSDRFFAERPEGSVSTLKIQRTQQEDSAVYLCASSAGLGQGADEQYFGPGTRLTVT.

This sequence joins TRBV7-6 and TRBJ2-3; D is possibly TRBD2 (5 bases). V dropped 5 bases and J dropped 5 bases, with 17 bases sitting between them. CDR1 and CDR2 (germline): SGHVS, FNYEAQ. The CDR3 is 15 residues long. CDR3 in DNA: TGTGCCAGCAGCCCCGGACCCGGGGTTGGAGATACGCAGTATTTT. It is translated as CASSPGPGVGDTQYF.

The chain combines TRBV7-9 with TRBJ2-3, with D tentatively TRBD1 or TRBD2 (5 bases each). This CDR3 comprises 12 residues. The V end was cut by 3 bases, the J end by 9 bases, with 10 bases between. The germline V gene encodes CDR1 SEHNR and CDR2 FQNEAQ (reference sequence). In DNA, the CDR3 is TGTGCCAGCAGCTTTGAGGGGCGAACGCAGTATTTT. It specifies CASSFEGRTQYF.

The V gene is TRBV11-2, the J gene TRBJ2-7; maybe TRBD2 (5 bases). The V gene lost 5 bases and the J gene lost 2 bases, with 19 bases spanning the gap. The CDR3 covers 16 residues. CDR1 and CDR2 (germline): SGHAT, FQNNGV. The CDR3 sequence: CASSHTKGEGPYEQYF. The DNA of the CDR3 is TGTGCCAGCAGCCACACCAAGGGAGAAGGGCCCTACGAGCAGTACTTC. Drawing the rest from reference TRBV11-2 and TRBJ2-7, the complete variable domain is EAGVAQSPRYKIIEKRQSVAFWCNPISGHATLYWYQQILGQGPKLLIQFQNNGVVDDSQLPKDRFSAERLKGVDSTLKIQPAKLEDSAVYLCASSHTKGEGPYEQYFGPGTRLTVT.

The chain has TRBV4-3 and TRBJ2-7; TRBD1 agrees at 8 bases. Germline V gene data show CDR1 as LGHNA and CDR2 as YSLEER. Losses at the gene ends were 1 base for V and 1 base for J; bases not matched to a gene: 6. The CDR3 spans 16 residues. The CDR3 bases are TGCGCCAGCAGCCAAGCTTCCGGGACAGGTTCCTACGAGCAGTACTTC. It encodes CASSQASGTGSYEQYF.

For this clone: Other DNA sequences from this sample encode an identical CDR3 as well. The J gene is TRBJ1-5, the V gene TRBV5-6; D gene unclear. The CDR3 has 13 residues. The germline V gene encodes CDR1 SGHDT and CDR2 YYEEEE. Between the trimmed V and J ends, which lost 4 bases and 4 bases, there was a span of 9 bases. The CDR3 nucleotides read TGTGCCAGCAGCCGGGGAGAAAATCAGCCCCAGCATTTT. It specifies CASSRGENQPQHF.

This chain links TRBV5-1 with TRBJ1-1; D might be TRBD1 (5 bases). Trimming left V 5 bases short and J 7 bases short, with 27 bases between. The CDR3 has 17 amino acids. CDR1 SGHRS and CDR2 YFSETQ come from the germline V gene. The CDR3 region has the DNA TGCGCCAGCAGACGAACCGGGGCCCGTCCTAGTGATTATGAAGCTTTCTTT. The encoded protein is CASRRTGARPSDYEAFF.

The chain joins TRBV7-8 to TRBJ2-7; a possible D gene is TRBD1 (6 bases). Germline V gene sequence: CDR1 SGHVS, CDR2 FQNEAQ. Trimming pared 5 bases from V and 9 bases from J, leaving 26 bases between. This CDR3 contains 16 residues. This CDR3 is CASSPPQGRASGRQYF. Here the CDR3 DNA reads TGTGCCAGCAGCCCCCCCCAGGGGCGGGCGAGCGGCCGGCAGTACTTC.

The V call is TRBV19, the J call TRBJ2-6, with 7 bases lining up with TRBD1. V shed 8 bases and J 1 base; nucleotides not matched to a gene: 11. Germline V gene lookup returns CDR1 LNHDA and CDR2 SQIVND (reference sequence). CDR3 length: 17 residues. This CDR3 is CASRQTGTLSGANVLTF. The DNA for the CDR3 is TGTGCCAGTCGACAGACAGGGACACTTTCTGGGGCCAACGTCCTGACTTTC. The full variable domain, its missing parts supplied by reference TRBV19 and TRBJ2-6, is DGGITQSPKYLFRKEGQNVTLSCEQNLNHDAMYWYRQDPGQGLRLIYYSQIVNDFQKGDIAEGYSVSREKKESFPLTVTSAQKNPTAFYLCASRQTGTLSGANVLTFGAGSRLTVL.

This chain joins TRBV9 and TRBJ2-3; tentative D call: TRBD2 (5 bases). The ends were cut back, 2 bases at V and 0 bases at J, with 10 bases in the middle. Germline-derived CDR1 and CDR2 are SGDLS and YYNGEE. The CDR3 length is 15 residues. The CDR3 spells CASSVRAVSTDTQYF. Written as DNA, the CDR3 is TGTGCCAGCAGCGTCAGAGCGGTTAGCACAGATACGCAGTATTTT.

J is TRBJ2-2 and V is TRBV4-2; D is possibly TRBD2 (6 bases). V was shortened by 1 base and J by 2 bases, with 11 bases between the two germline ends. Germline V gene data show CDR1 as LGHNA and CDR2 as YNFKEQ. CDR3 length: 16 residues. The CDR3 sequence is CASSQVASENTGELFF. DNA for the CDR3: TGTGCCAGCAGCCAAGTCGCTAGCGAAAACACCGGGGAGCTGTTTTTT.

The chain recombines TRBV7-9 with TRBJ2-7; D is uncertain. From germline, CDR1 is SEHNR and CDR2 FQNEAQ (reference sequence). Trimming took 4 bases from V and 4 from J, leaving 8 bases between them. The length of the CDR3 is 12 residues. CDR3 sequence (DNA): TGTGCCAGCAGCTCAGCAGGATACGAGCAGTACTTC. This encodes CASSSAGYEQYF.

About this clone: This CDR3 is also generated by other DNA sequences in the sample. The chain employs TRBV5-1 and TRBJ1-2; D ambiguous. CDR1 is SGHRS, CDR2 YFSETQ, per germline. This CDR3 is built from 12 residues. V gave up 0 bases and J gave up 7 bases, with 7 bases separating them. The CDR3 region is CASSLDRAGYTF. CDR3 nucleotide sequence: TGCGCCAGCAGCTTGGACCGGGCTGGCTACACCTTC.

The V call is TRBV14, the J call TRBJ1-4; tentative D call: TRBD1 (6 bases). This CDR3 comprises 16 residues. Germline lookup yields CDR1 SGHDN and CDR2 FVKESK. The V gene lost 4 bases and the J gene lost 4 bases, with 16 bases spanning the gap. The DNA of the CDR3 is TGTGCCAGCAGCCGAGAGACAGGACTCCTTAATGAAAAACTGTTTTTT. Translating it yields CASSRETGLLNEKLFF. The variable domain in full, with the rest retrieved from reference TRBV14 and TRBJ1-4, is EAGVTQFPSHSVIEKGQTVTLRCDPISGHDNLYWYRRVMGKEIKFLLHFVKESKQDESGMPNNRFLAERTGGTYSTLKVQPAELEDSGVYFCASSRETGLLNEKLFFGSGTQLSVL.

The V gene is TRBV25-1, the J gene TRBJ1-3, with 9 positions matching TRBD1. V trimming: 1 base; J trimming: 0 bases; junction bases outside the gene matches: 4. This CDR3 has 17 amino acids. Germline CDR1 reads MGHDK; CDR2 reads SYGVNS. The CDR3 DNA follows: TGTGCCAGCAGTGAATTAGACAGGGGGATCTCTGGAAACACCATATATTTT. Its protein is CASSELDRGISGNTIYF.

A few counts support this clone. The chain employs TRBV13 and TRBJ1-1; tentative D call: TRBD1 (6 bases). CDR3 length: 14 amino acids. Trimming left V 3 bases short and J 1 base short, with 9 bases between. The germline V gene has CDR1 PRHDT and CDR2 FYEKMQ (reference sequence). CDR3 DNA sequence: TGTGCCAGCAGCTTCCGACAGGAGAACACTGAAGCTTTCTTT. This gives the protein CASSFRQENTEAFF.

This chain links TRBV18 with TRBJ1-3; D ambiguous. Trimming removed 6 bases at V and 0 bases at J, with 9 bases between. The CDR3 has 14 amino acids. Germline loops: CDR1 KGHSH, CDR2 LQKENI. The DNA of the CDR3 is TGTGCCAGCTCCCCTGGCCTCTCTGGAAACACCATATATTTT. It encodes CASSPGLSGNTIYF.

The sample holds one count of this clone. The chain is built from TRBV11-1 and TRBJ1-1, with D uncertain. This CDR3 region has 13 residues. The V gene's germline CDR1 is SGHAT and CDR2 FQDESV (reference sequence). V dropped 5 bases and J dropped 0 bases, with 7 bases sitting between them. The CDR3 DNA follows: TGTGCCAGCAGCACCCAGGTGAACACTGAAGCTTTCTTT. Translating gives CASSTQVNTEAFF.

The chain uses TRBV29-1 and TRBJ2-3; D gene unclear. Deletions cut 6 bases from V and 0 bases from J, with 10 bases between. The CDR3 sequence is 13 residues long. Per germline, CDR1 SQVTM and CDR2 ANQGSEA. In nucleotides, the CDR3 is TGCAGCGTCGCCTCATCTAGCACAGATACGCAGTATTTT. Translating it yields CSVASSSTDTQYF.

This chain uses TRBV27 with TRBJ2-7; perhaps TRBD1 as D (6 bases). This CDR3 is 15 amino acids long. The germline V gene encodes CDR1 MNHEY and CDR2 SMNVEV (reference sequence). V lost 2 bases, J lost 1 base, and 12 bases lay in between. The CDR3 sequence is CASSLEGVGSYEQYF. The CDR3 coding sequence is TGTGCCAGCAGTTTAGAGGGGGTAGGTTCCTACGAGCAGTACTTC.

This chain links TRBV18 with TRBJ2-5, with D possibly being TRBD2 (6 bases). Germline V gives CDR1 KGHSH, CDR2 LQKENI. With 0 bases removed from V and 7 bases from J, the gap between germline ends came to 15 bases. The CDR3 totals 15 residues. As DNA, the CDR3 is TGTGCCAGCTCACCACCGTGGGAGGCGGCGGGGACCCAGTACTTC. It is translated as CASSPPWEAAGTQYF.

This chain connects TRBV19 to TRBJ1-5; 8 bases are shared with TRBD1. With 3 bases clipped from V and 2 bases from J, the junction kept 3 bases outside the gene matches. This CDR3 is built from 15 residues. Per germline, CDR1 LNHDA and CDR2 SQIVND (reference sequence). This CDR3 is CASSIGQGRNQPQHF. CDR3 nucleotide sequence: TGTGCCAGTAGTATTGGACAGGGACGCAATCAGCCCCAGCATTTT.

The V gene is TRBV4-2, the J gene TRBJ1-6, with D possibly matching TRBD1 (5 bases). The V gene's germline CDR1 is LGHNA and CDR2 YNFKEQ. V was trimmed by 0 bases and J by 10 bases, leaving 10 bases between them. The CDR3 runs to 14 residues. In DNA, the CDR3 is TGTGCCAGCAGCCAAGAAGTTGGGGGATCACCCCTCCACTTT. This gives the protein CASSQEVGGSPLHF.

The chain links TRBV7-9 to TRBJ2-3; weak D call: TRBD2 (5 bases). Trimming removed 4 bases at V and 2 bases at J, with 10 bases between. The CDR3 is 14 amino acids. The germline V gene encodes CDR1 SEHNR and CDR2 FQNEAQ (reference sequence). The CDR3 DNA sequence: TGTGCCAGCAGCTCAGCGGTATCCACAGATACGCAGTATTTT. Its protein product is CASSSAVSTDTQYF.

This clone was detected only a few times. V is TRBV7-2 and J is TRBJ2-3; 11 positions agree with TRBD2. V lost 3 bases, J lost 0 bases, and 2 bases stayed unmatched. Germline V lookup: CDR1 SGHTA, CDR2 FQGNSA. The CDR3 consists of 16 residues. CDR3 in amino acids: CASSFTSGGSTDTQYF. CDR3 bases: TGTGCCAGCAGCTTTACTAGCGGGGGCAGCACAGATACGCAGTATTTT.